The T cell receptor (beta chain) described here comes from a study of breast tumors, draining lymph nodes, adjacent tissues. The lymph nodes were axillary draining lymph nodes from breast cancer patients. TCRdb called the multiplex PCR reads again in MiXCR, with one record for every CDR3 protein. The sample has approximately 190,000 distinct CDR3 sequences, approximately 30% seen once. This clonotype was seen ten or more times. The sequence was collected from a female donor with breast cancer. Some clones in this sample may be carry-over from other donors' samples. Sequencing was carried out using axillary lymph node tissue.

The CDR3 here is CSADPQGEQYF. The DNA of the CDR3 is TGCAGTGCAGACCCCCAGGGCGAGCAGTACTTC. This chain uses TRBV20-1 with TRBJ2-7; a possible D gene is TRBD1 (5 bases). CDR3 size: 11 residues. Germline values: CDR1 DFQATT, CDR2 SNEGSKA (reference sequence). The V end was cut by 6 bases, the J end by 6 bases, with 12 bases between.